This TCR beta chain comes out of a study of CXCR3-negative and CXCR3-positive naive CD8 T cells. As regards this clonotype: Its antigen is not known.

Each CD8+ T cell subset was flow-sorted in triplicate. Every sort contained 300,000 cells. CD45RO-CCR7+CD27+CD95- was the phenotype of naive CD8+ T cells. CDR3 length: 12 amino acids. In germline, CDR1 is SGHRS, CDR2 YFSETQ. 5' RACE that incorporated UMI labels was used to prepare the TRB cDNA libraries. TCRdb reprocessed the 5' RACE reads and stores each CDR3 protein as one record, lacking DNA. The listing contains some 85,000 distinct CDR3 sequences. Study outcomes and limitations: Surface CD5 looked about the same in the naive subsets, so the authors worked out TCR strength from TRB CDR3 properties. Most assays used freshly isolated PBMCs, as cryopreservation partially reduced CXCR3. CXCR3-positive naive cells had more hydrophobic TRB CDR3s than CXCR3-negative naive cells.

The TCR was taken from a human donor in good health. Some clones in this sample may be carry-over from other donors' samples. Sequencing input: naive CXCR3+ CD8+ T cells from blood. Subset in this sample: CD45RO-CCR7+CD27+CD95- naive CD8+ T cells expressing CXCR3 (TNR3+). This chain links TRBV5-1 with TRBJ2-7. CDR3 sequence reads: CASSLDGDEQYF.